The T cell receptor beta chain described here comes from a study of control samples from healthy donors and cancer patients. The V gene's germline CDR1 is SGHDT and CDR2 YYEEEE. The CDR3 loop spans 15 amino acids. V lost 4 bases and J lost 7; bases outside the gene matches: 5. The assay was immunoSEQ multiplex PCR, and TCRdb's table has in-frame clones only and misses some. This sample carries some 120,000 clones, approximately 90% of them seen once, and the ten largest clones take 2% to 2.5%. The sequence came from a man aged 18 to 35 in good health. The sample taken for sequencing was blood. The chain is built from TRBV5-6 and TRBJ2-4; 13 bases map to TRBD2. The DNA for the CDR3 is TGTGCCAGCAGCCCGGGACTAGCGGGAAATAACATTCAGTACTTC. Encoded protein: CASSPGLAGNNIQYF.